This T cell receptor beta chain is drawn from a study of cytomegalovirus exposure and HLA in healthy donors. Study-wide points: Later analysis indicated greater clonal expansion among HLA-associated TCR beta chains than among equally common other chains. In vitro, three CMV-associated chains proved specific for CMV antigens.

Notes on this clone: The antigen is not known.

The PCR contained 60 Vbeta and 13 Jbeta primers. Only in-frame clones appear in the TCRdb table, and some are missing; sequencing was by immunoSEQ multiplex PCR. The table lists 200,000 to 250,000 clones, roughly 82% of them singletons. Deletions cut 3 bases from V and 1 base from J, with 3 bases between. The CDR3 totals 12 residues. The germline V gene encodes CDR1 GTSNPN and CDR2 SVGIG (reference sequence). Nominally healthy donors were sampled, though unrecorded immune exposures were likely. This sequence was found in a woman in her thirties or forties in good health and CMV-seropositive. V and J are TRBV30 and TRBJ2-2; D is uncertain. The specimen was PBMCs. The CDR3 coding sequence is TGTGCCTGGAGCCTGAACACCGGGGAGCTGTTTTTT. It codes for CAWSLNTGELFF.